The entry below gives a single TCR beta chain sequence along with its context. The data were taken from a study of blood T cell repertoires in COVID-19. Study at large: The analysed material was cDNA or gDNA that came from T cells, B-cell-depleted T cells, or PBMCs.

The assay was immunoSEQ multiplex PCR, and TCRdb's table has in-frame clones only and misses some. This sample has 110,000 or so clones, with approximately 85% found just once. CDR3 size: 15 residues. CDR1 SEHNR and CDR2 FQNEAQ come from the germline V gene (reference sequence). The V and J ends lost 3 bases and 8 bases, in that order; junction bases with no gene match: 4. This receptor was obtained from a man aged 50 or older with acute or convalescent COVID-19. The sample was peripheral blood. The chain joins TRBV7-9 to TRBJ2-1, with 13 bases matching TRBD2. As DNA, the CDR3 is TGTGCCAGCAGCTTTCGACTAGCGGGGGGCCATGAGCAGTTCTTC. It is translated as CASSFRLAGGHEQFF.